The 20 T cell receptor beta chains in this list originate from one sample, sequenced in a study of neurological immune-mediated disorders. TCRdb reprocessed the 5' RACE reads via MiXCR and lists one record per CDR3 protein. Counted here are 25,000 to 35,000 distinct CDR3 sequences, around 21% occurring once; the ten biggest clones make up roughly 17%. Specimen: PBMCs. These receptors were collected from a woman in her sixties or seventies in good health.

This clonotype was detected only once. One junction end does not reproduce the germline sequence, and a read error may be involved. The J gene is TRBJ1-1, the V gene TRBV5-1; D is undetermined. Per the germline V gene, CDR1 is SGHRS and CDR2 is YFSETQ. CDR3 length: 17 residues. The CDR3 reads CASSFGQDRVNGTVAFF. The CDR3 nucleotides are TGCGCCAGCAGCTTCGGGCAGGATAGAGTTAACGGCACTGTAGCTTTCTTT.

The rearrangement uses TRBV4-3 and TRBJ2-7; tentatively, D is TRBD2 (6 bases). There are 13 residues in the CDR3. The V end lost 0 bases, the J end lost 5 bases, and 8 bases lay between the germline ends. Per the germline V gene, CDR1 is LGHNA and CDR2 is YSLEER. DNA of the CDR3: TGCGCCAGCAGCCAAGATCGCGGGGACGAGCAGTACTTC. It is translated as CASSQDRGDEQYF.

In this sample, this clonotype turned up many times. This chain uses TRBV6-4 with TRBJ2-7; D call uncertain. Per germline, CDR1 MRHNA and CDR2 SNTAGT. This CDR3 has 15 amino acids. The V and J ends lost 2 bases and 0 bases respectively, with 11 bases between them. Written as DNA, the CDR3 is TGTGCCAGCAGTGACAGAGAGGCAGTCTCCTACGAGCAGTACTTC. Its protein product is CASSDREAVSYEQYF.

Note on this clonotype: Germline is not matched at one junction end, which may reflect a read error. V usage is TRBV20-1 and J usage is TRBJ2-7; 12 nucleotides agree with TRBD2. The CDR3 length is 17 residues. Germline-derived CDR1 and CDR2 are DFQATT and SNEGSKA (reference sequence). CDR3 sequence (DNA): TGTAGTGCTCGCCCGACTAGCGGGGGACCGTTATCCTACGACCAGTACTTC. This codes for CSARPTSGGPLSYDQYF.

The chain combines TRBV28 with TRBJ2-5; D remains unclear. This CDR3 is 12 amino acids long. Trimming shortened V by 7 bases and J by 1 base, and 7 bases separated the two germline ends. Germline CDR1 MDHEN, CDR2 SYDVKM. CDR3 DNA: TGTGCCAGCACAGTATCCCAAGAGACCCAGTACTTC. Translation gives CASTVSQETQYF.

There are many counts of this clonotype. The chain uses TRBV20-1 and TRBJ1-6, with 7 nucleotides matching TRBD1. After removal of 3 bases from V and 8 bases from J, the junction contained 4 bases not matched to a gene. Germline CDR1 reads DFQATT; CDR2 reads SNEGSKA (reference sequence). The CDR3 consists of 13 residues. CDR3 sequence reads: CSARRQGDSPLHF. The DNA for the CDR3 is TGCAGTGCTAGGCGGCAGGGGGATTCACCCCTCCACTTT.

A word on this clonotype: One end of the junction fails to match germline, which may point to a read error. The chain has TRBV4-2 and TRBJ1-1; D is unclear. Per the germline V gene, CDR1 is LGHNA and CDR2 is YNFKEQ. The length of the CDR3 is 14 residues. The CDR3 coding sequence is TGTACCATCAGCCAAGATGAAATACTGCGTGAAGCCTTCTTT. Translated, it gives CTISQDEILREAFF.

This clonotype was counted at least ten times. J is TRBJ2-5 and V is TRBV20-1; the match to TRBD2 covers 10 bases. V was pared by 4 bases and J by 5 bases, with 7 bases of the junction left unmatched. The CDR3 is 14 residues long. Germline CDR1 reads DFQATT; CDR2 reads SNEGSKA (reference sequence). In DNA form, the CDR3 reads TGCAGTGCTAACCTAGCGGGAGTCCTTGAGACCCAGTACTTC. It codes for CSANLAGVLETQYF.

This clonotype was detected only once. The CDR3: CSARAGTGVTYEQYF. DNA for the CDR3: TGCAGTGCTAGAGCGGGGACAGGGGTGACCTACGAGCAGTACTTC. This rearrangement joins TRBV20-1 to TRBJ2-7; TRBD1 matches 10 bases. The CDR3 is 15 amino acids. J gave up 2 bases and V 1 base, and 5 bases lay outside the gene matches. Germline CDR1 DFQATT, CDR2 SNEGSKA (reference sequence).

As DNA, the CDR3 is TGTGCCAGCAGCTTCGCTGGACCCCTCGAGCAGTACTTC. Its translation is CASSFAGPLEQYF. The chain couples TRBV7-6 to TRBJ2-7; D is uncertain. The length of the CDR3 is 13 residues. Trimming shortened V by 3 bases and J by 6 bases, and 12 bases separated the two germline ends. The germline CDR1 and CDR2 sequences are SGHVS and FNYEAQ.

This clonotype was recorded many times. The chain combines TRBV29-1 with TRBJ2-7; maybe TRBD1 (6 bases). The CDR3 runs to 16 residues. Trimming left V 4 bases short and J 5 bases short, with 24 bases between. Germline assignment: CDR1 SQVTM and CDR2 ANQGSEA. The CDR3 nucleotides read TGCAGCGTTGTTTTAATTACCGGGACATCCCCCCACGAGCAGTACTTC. The encoded protein is CSVVLITGTSPHEQYF.

The chain is built from TRBV20-1 and TRBJ2-1, with D unresolved. Deletions cut 6 bases from V and 4 bases from J, with 7 bases between. Germline loops: CDR1 DFQATT, CDR2 SNEGSKA (reference sequence). The CDR3 is made up of 11 amino acids. DNA for the CDR3: TGCAGTGCGGACCAGTACAATGAGCAGTTCTTC. Its translation is CSADQYNEQFF.

Only a few counts were recorded for this clonotype. The chain joins TRBV2 to TRBJ2-5; 9 bases fit TRBD1. The CDR3 loop spans 15 amino acids. Trimming at V came to 1 base and at J to 5 bases, leaving 5 bases not matched to a gene. Germline values: CDR1 SNHLY, CDR2 FYNNEI. The CDR3 spells CASSEDRGQLETQYF. CDR3 DNA sequence: TGTGCCAGCAGTGAAGACAGGGGGCAGCTTGAGACCCAGTACTTC.

This clonotype was seen repeatedly, ten times or more. The V and J genes are TRBV20-1 and TRBJ2-5; D may be TRBD1 or TRBD2 (5 bases each). Trimming pared 1 base from V and 3 bases from J, leaving 12 bases between. The V gene's germline CDR1 is DFQATT and CDR2 SNEGSKA (reference sequence). The CDR3 contains 14 residues. CDR3: CSARGGPGKETQYF. In nucleotides, the CDR3 is TGCAGTGCTAGAGGGGGCCCGGGGAAAGAGACCCAGTACTTC.

This clonotype has ten or more counts. The gene calls are TRBV20-1 and TRBJ2-3; 11 nucleotides match TRBD2. Losses at the gene ends were 1 base for V and 6 bases for J; bases not matched to a gene: 6. The CDR3 runs 15 residues. Germline CDR1 DFQATT, CDR2 SNEGSKA (reference sequence). The CDR3 reads CSARGLAGKGDTQYF. The CDR3 bases are TGCAGTGCTAGAGGACTAGCGGGGAAAGGGGATACGCAGTATTTT.

In its sample, this clonotype was seen many times. The chain links TRBV2 to TRBJ1-1; D unresolved. The V gene's germline CDR1 is SNHLY and CDR2 FYNNEI. The CDR3 loop spans 13 amino acids. V dropped 6 bases and J dropped 1 base, with 9 bases sitting between them. The chain's CDR3 is CASRLTGNTEAFF. The CDR3 DNA sequence: TGTGCCAGCAGATTGACGGGGAACACTGAAGCTTTCTTT.

There are many counts of this clonotype. The J gene is TRBJ2-6, the V gene TRBV5-1; no clear D gene. The V and J ends lost 4 bases and 0 bases respectively, with 5 bases between them. The CDR3 consists of 14 residues. Per the germline V gene, CDR1 is SGHRS and CDR2 is YFSETQ. CDR3 region: CASSASSGANVLTF. The CDR3 DNA follows: TGCGCCAGCAGCGCCAGCTCTGGGGCCAACGTCCTGACTTTC.

This clonotype was recorded many times. Written as DNA, the CDR3 is TGTGCCAGCAGTCTGACAGGTGATGGGTACAATGAGCAGTTCTTC. It yields the protein CASSLTGDGYNEQFF. The V gene is TRBV12-3 or TRBV12-4, the J gene TRBJ2-1; a possible D gene is TRBD1 (6 bases). The V end lost 5 bases, the J end lost 4 bases, and 15 bases lay between the germline ends. The CDR3 is made up of 15 amino acids.

This clonotype was observed a handful of times. V and J are TRBV7-9 and TRBJ2-3; D gene ambiguous. Trimming removed 1 base at V and 0 bases at J, with 8 bases between. The CDR3 sequence is 15 residues long. Germline CDR1 is SEHNR and CDR2 is FQNEAQ (reference sequence). The CDR3 region has the DNA TGTGCCAGCAGCTTAGGCGGTCCTAGCACAGATACGCAGTATTTT. Translated: CASSLGGPSTDTQYF.

In regard to this clonotype: This may be a read error, as it is one base from a much larger clone. This chain uses TRBV18 with TRBJ2-7, with D possibly TRBD1 on 6 matching bases. This CDR3 comprises 14 residues. Germline CDR1 is KGHSH and CDR2 is LQKENI. In nucleotides, the CDR3 is TGTTCCAGCTCACCACCAGGGGTCCCCTACGAGCAGTACTTC. As protein: CSSSPPGVPYEQYF.